Listed below are T cell receptor beta chains from one sample, sequenced in a study of cytomegalovirus exposure and HLA in healthy donors. Generated by immunoSEQ multiplex PCR, the TCRdb table keeps only in-frame clones and is missing some. The sample lists some 130,000 clones, about three quarters occurring once. Sequenced sample: PBMCs. These receptors all stem from a male donor in good health and CMV-seronegative. Each CDR3 is given with its conserved first and last residue. Each record gives: J gene, D gene, clone size, V gene, CDR3 DNA, CDR3 protein. D genes are given only for firm matches. Clone size, where shown, is once, few, many, or a class for clones that have expanded.

j_call: TRBJ2-6
d_call: .
clone_size: once
v_call: TRBV15
cdr3_nt: TGTGCCACCAGCAGAGTGAAAGCTAACTCTGGGGCCAACGGCCTGACTTTC
cdr3_aa: CATSRVKANSGANGLTF

j_call: TRBJ2-1
d_call: TRBD1
clone_size: .
v_call: TRBV7-7
cdr3_nt: TGTGCTAGCAGCGCGGGACAGGGGAAGAATGAGCAGTTCTTC
cdr3_aa: CASSAGQGKNEQFF

j_call: TRBJ2-2
d_call: TRBD1
clone_size: .
v_call: TRBV4-3
cdr3_nt: TGCGCCAGCAGCCAGGGGACAGGGGGCGGCGGGGAGCTGTTTTTT
cdr3_aa: CASSQGTGGGGELFF

j_call: TRBJ2-7
d_call: .
clone_size: .
v_call: TRBV7-9
cdr3_nt: TGTTCCAGCAGCTTACAGGGAGGGCAGTACTTC
cdr3_aa: CSSSLQGGQYF

j_call: TRBJ2-2
d_call: .
clone_size: once
v_call: TRBV11-2
cdr3_nt: TGTGCCAGCAGCTTAGGATCCCAGGGAAGGGAGCTGTTTTTT
cdr3_aa: CASSLGSQGRELFF

j_call: TRBJ1-5
d_call: .
clone_size: .
v_call: TRBV18
cdr3_nt: TGTGCCAGCTCACCAATACAGGGTAATCAGCCCCAGCATTTT
cdr3_aa: CASSPIQGNQPQHF

j_call: TRBJ2-5
d_call: .
clone_size: .
v_call: TRBV5-1
cdr3_nt: TGCGCCAGCAGTGGGATAGGGGCCTTGGTAGAGACCCAGTACTTC
cdr3_aa: CASSGIGALVETQYF

j_call: TRBJ2-2
d_call: .
clone_size: .
v_call: TRBV4-2
cdr3_nt: TGTGCCAGCAGCCAAGATTGGGGGGGGGCGGTCGGGGAGCTGTTTTTT
cdr3_aa: CASSQDWGGAVGELFF

j_call: TRBJ2-7
d_call: TRBD2
clone_size: .
v_call: TRBV6-1
cdr3_nt: TGTGCCAGCAGCGAACTAGCGGGTTACGAGCAGTACTTC
cdr3_aa: CASSELAGYEQYF

j_call: TRBJ1-4
d_call: .
clone_size: few
v_call: TRBV9
cdr3_nt: TGTGCCAGCAGCGTAGGAGTACAGAGGGCTAATGAAAAACTGTTTTTT
cdr3_aa: CASSVGVQRANEKLFF

j_call: TRBJ2-7
d_call: .
clone_size: .
v_call: TRBV7-7
cdr3_nt: TGTGCTACCGGTAGTTGCCGATACGAGCAGTACTTC
cdr3_aa: CATGSCRYEQYF

j_call: TRBJ2-7
d_call: .
clone_size: few
v_call: TRBV4-1
cdr3_nt: TGCGCCAGCAGCCAAGATGCCCGTACACCCTTATCCTACGAGCAGTACTTC
cdr3_aa: CASSQDARTPLSYEQYF

j_call: TRBJ2-1
d_call: TRBD2
clone_size: .
v_call: TRBV30
cdr3_nt: TGTGCCTGGAACCAGACTAGCGGGGGCCCAGGAGAGCAGTTCTTC
cdr3_aa: CAWNQTSGGPGEQFF

j_call: TRBJ2-3
d_call: TRBD1
clone_size: .
v_call: TRBV5-4
cdr3_nt: TGTGCCAGCAGTCCCTTGAGGGACAGGGACACAGATACGCAGTATTTT
cdr3_aa: CASSPLRDRDTDTQYF

j_call: TRBJ2-3
d_call: .
clone_size: .
v_call: TRBV11-2
cdr3_nt: TGTGCCAGCAGCTTAGGAGGGGGAACTAGCACAGATACGCAGTATTTT
cdr3_aa: CASSLGGGTSTDTQYF

j_call: TRBJ2-1
d_call: TRBD2
clone_size: .
v_call: TRBV14
cdr3_nt: TGTGCCAGCAGCCAAGACGGGAGGGTAAATGAGCAGTTCTTC
cdr3_aa: CASSQDGRVNEQFF

j_call: TRBJ1-1
d_call: .
clone_size: .
v_call: TRBV5-4
cdr3_nt: TGTGCCAGCAGCCCAGGACAGCGAACTGAAGCTTTCTTT
cdr3_aa: CASSPGQRTEAFF

j_call: TRBJ1-5
d_call: .
clone_size: .
v_call: TRBV27
cdr3_nt: TGTGCCAGCAGTTTAGGAGGGATCGCCGGGGCCCAGCATTTT
cdr3_aa: CASSLGGIAGAQHF

j_call: TRBJ2-2
d_call: TRBD2
clone_size: .
v_call: TRBV5-6
cdr3_nt: TGTGCCAGCAGCTTGGGGTTAGCGGGGAGTTTAGAGCTGTTTTTT
cdr3_aa: CASSLGLAGSLELFF

j_call: TRBJ2-7
d_call: TRBD2
clone_size: .
v_call: TRBV9
cdr3_nt: TGTGCCAGCAGCGTAGGGACGGGAGGCCCCTACGAGCAGTACTTC
cdr3_aa: CASSVGTGGPYEQYF

j_call: TRBJ2-5
d_call: TRBD2
clone_size: .
v_call: TRBV7-2
cdr3_nt: TGTGCCAGCGTCCGGGGGGGCGGAGAGACCCAGTACTTC
cdr3_aa: CASVRGGGETQYF

j_call: TRBJ2-6
d_call: .
clone_size: .
v_call: TRBV10-1
cdr3_nt: TGCGCCAGCAGTGAGGACAGTACCCGACTGACTTTC
cdr3_aa: CASSEDSTRLTF